This is a list of T cell receptor beta chains from one sample in a study of human T cells and chemical hapten exposure. MiXCR, run by TCRdb on the 5' RACE reads, gives a single entry per CDR3 protein. This sample carries around 100,000 distinct CDR3 sequences, roughly 18% of them seen once, and the ten largest clones take 2.5% to 3%. The receptors come from a human donor in good health. CDR3s include the opening cysteine and the closing phenylalanine or tryptophan. The D gene is left open where the match is weak. The listing skips clone size in some rows; elsewhere it reads once, few, many or a size class.

j_gene | abundance | d_gene | v_gene | CDR3aa | CDR3nt
TRBJ2-5 | few | TRBD1 | TRBV28 | CASSSPGQGSQYF | TGTGCCAGCAGTTCTCCGGGACAGGGGTCCCAGTACTTC
TRBJ1-2 | NA | TRBD1 | TRBV6-1 | CASSAWTGERGYTF | TGTGCCAGCAGTGCTTGGACAGGGGAGAGAGGCTACACCTTC
TRBJ1-5 | many | NA | TRBV29-1 | CSVVREAGQPQHF | TGCAGCGTTGTTCGGGAGGCCGGTCAGCCCCAGCATTTT
TRBJ1-3 | few | NA | TRBV20-1 | CSAQAPGPLRGNTIYF | TGCAGTGCCCAAGCTCCTGGGCCACTACGAGGAAACACCATATATTTT
TRBJ2-3 | many | TRBD2 | TRBV7-8 | CASSFPFQPQLAGSTDTQYF | TGTGCCAGCAGCTTCCCATTCCAGCCTCAACTAGCGGGTAGCACAGATACGCAGTATTTT
TRBJ2-1 | NA | NA | TRBV30 | CAWSPSSGTRGVGEQFF | TGTGCCTGGAGTCCGTCCTCCGGGACGCGGGGAGTGGGTGAGCAGTTCTTC
TRBJ2-3 | many | TRBD2 | TRBV4-2 | CASSQDWPTSGNTDTQYF | TGTGCCAGCAGCCAAGATTGGCCGACTAGCGGGAACACAGATACGCAGTATTTT
TRBJ1-4 | NA | NA | TRBV11-2 | CASSLDGGSEKLFF | TGTGCCAGCAGCTTAGATGGGGGGAGTGAAAAACTGTTTTTT
TRBJ2-3 | NA | TRBD2 | TRBV24-1 | CATSGGTTSTDTQYF | TGTGCCACCAGTGGTGGGACTACCAGCACAGATACGCAGTATTTT
TRBJ2-3 | NA | TRBD2 | TRBV7-9 | CASSPTSGRRDTQYF | TGTGCCAGCAGCCCTACTAGCGGGAGAAGAGATACGCAGTATTTT
TRBJ2-3 | NA | TRBD1 | TRBV3-1 | CASKKQGISTDTQYF | TGTGCCAGCAAAAAACAGGGGATTAGCACAGATACGCAGTATTTT
TRBJ2-6 | few | TRBD2 | TRBV12-3/TRBV12-4 | CASSLALTGLAGVTSGANVLTF | TGTGCCAGCAGTTTAGCGCTAACCGGGCTAGCGGGAGTGACCTCTGGGGCCAACGTCCTGACTTTC
TRBJ1-5 | many | NA | TRBV28 | CASSFQGRSQPQHF | TGTGCCAGCAGTTTCCAGGGGCGGTCGCAGCCCCAGCATTTT
TRBJ1-1 | NA | NA | TRBV29-1 | CSVTQQGFIGAFF | TGCAGCGTTACCCAACAGGGTTTTATCGGAGCTTTCTTT
TRBJ1-1 | NA | NA | TRBV20-1 | CSASRSPNTEAFF | TGCAGTGCTTCGAGGTCGCCGAACACTGAAGCTTTCTTT
TRBJ2-5 | NA | TRBD2 | TRBV4-1 | CASSQASGRRYETQYF | TGCGCCAGCAGCCAGGCTAGCGGGAGGCGTTACGAGACCCAGTACTTC
TRBJ2-3 | NA | NA | TRBV28 | CASSSGRSSDTQYF | TGTGCCAGCAGTTCGGGGAGGAGTTCAGATACGCAGTATTTT
TRBJ1-1 | NA | TRBD1 | TRBV7-2 | CASSYQGGTEAFF | TGTGCCAGCAGCTACCAGGGGGGCACTGAAGCTTTCTTT
TRBJ2-7 | NA | TRBD1 | TRBV28 | CASITQGPVREQYF | TGTGCCAGCATAACACAGGGGCCCGTCCGAGAGCAGTACTTC
TRBJ2-3 | many | NA | TRBV20-1 | CSARGARGSTDTQYF | TGCAGTGCTAGGGGGGCAAGGGGTAGCACAGATACGCAGTATTTT
TRBJ2-2 | few | NA | TRBV28 | CASRTGTLYTGELFF | TGTGCCAGCAGGACCGGGACACTCTACACCGGGGAGCTGTTTTTT
TRBJ2-7 | NA | TRBD2 | TRBV4-1 | CASSTILAGGHYEQYF | TGCGCCAGCAGCACCATACTAGCGGGAGGGCACTACGAGCAGTACTTC
TRBJ1-5 | NA | NA | TRBV24-1 | CATSDRGTGNQPQHF | TGTGCCACCAGTGACCGAGGGACTGGCAATCAGCCCCAGCATTTT
TRBJ2-7 | few | NA | TRBV25-1 | CASSETGIYEQYF | TGTGCCAGCAGTGAAACAGGTATCTACGAGCAGTACTTC
TRBJ2-1 | NA | TRBD2 | TRBV7-2 | CASSFTSRAGPDNEQFF | TGTGCCAGCAGTTTTACCTCCAGAGCGGGACCAGACAATGAGCAGTTCTTC
TRBJ1-5 | NA | NA | TRBV5-4 | CASSQGGIDQPQHF | TGTGCCAGCAGCCAAGGGGGGATTGATCAGCCCCAGCATTTT
TRBJ1-1 | few | TRBD1 | TRBV5-1 | CASSLITGTGKTEAFF | TGCGCCAGCAGCTTGATCACCGGGACAGGGAAAACTGAAGCTTTCTTT
TRBJ1-2 | NA | NA | TRBV6-5 | CASTKGDFYGYTF | TGTGCCAGCACCAAAGGGGATTTCTATGGCTACACCTTC
TRBJ2-7 | NA | NA | TRBV28 | CASSFGRYEQYF | TGTGCCAGCAGTTTCGGCAGATACGAGCAGTACTTC
TRBJ2-7 | NA | TRBD2 | TRBV9 | CASSQGLAGYYEQYF | TGTGCCAGCAGCCAGGGACTAGCGGGTTACTACGAGCAGTACTTC
TRBJ2-6 | NA | NA | TRBV7-3 | CASSPGIMGLSGANVLTF | TGTGCCAGCAGTCCAGGGATAATGGGTCTCTCTGGGGCCAACGTCCTGACTTTC
TRBJ2-3 | NA | NA | TRBV15 | CATSSPGGPTDTQYF | TGTGCCACCAGCAGTCCAGGTGGGCCGACAGATACGCAGTATTTT